This TCR beta chain was sequenced for a study of blood T cell repertoires in COVID-19. The CDR3 extends over 13 amino acids. Trimming cost V 2 bases and J 6 bases, with 8 bases left between them. Germline values: CDR1 MNHEY, CDR2 SVGEGT. TCRdb's copy holds only in-frame clones and misses some; the assay was immunoSEQ multiplex PCR. The sample records approximately 230,000 clones, around 90% being singletons. The chain carries TRBV6-2 or TRBV6-3 and TRBJ1-5; no reliable D call. This sequence was found in a man aged 18 to 30 with active or convalescent COVID-19. The sample was peripheral blood. CDR3 in DNA: TGTGCCAGCAGTTACCTAACAGTTCAGCCCCAGCATTTT. Its translation: CASSYLTVQPQHF.